The clone carrying this T cell receptor (beta chain) was recorded a few times. The data were obtained in a study of blood T cells in healthy people across ages. Primers used in a second PCR of about 6 to 12 cycles were a sample-barcoded 5' primer and a J-beta primer mix. MiXCR, run by TCRdb on the 5' RACE reads, gives a single entry per CDR3 protein. The data contain approximately 1.5 million distinct CDR3 sequences, 30% to 35% of them singletons. The sequenced material came from blood. The sequence derives from a woman aged 30 to 39 in good health.

The CDR3 bases are TGTGCCAGCAGTGCCATAGCGGGAGGGCCCGGCAATGAGCAGTTCTTC. The encoded protein is CASSAIAGGPGNEQFF. The chain is built from TRBV2 and TRBJ2-1, with 11 bases that match TRBD2. CDR1 SNHLY and CDR2 FYNNEI come from the germline V gene. The CDR3 sequence is 16 residues long. V lost 4 bases and J lost 6; bases outside the gene matches: 8.